Below, one TCR beta chain is given with its context. In the original analysis: It was from reference gene primer amplification that nucleated cell counts were estimated. Assay: immunoSEQ multiplex PCR; the TCRdb copy retains only in-frame clones and omits some. V, J and clone size are those of that table, while D and trimming were read from the DNA. The profile shows roughly 66,000 clones, around 93% of them singletons. The entry originates in a study of blood T cell repertoires in COVID-19. The wider study: COVID-19 samples, acute and convalescent, were from the United States, Italy and Spain. Sources were T cells, B-cell-depleted T cells, or PBMCs; the material itself was cDNA or gDNA.

The sequenced material came from peripheral blood. The receptor comes from a human donor in a cohort sampled during active COVID-19.

This CDR3 is CASSSSSEYEQYF. In DNA form, the CDR3 reads TGTGCCAGCAGCTCCTCTAGCGAATACGAGCAGTACTTC. The chain joins TRBV5-4 to TRBJ2-7, with a weak D call TRBD2 (6 bases). This CDR3 has 13 residues. V was cut by 3 bases and J by 4 bases, with 11 bases left in between. CDR1 is SGHNT and CDR2 is YYREEE in the germline V gene (reference sequence).